This TCR beta chain was observed in a study of blood T cell repertoires in COVID-19. Background on the study: COVID-19 samples collected from the United States, Italy and Spain covered acute and convalescent phases.

V was pared by 0 bases and J by 1 base, with 6 bases between. The length of the CDR3 is 15 residues. The germline V gene encodes CDR1 SGHAT and CDR2 FQDESV (reference sequence). The table came from immunoSEQ multiplex PCR; TCRdb's copy has only in-frame clones and leaves some out. Of a few hundred thousand clones detected, around 84% appear once; the ten largest clones hold around 4%. The sequence derives from a man in his fifties or sixties with acute or convalescent COVID-19. Sequencing was carried out using peripheral blood. The genes are TRBV11-1 and TRBJ2-2, with D tentatively TRBD2 (6 bases). The CDR3 region has the DNA TGTGCCAGCAGCTTAGCGGGACTGAACACCGGGGAGCTGTTTTTT. As protein: CASSLAGLNTGELFF.